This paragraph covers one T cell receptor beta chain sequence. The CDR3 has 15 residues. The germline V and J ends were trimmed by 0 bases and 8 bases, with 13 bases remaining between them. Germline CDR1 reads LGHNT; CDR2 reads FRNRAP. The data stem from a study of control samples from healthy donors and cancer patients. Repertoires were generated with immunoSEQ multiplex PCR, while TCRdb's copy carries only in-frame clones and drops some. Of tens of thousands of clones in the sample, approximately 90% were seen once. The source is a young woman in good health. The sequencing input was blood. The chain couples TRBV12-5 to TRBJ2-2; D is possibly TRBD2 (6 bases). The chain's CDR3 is CASGLVGRGLGELFF. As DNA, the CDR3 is TGTGCTAGTGGTTTGGTAGGGCGGGGCCTAGGGGAGCTGTTTTTT.